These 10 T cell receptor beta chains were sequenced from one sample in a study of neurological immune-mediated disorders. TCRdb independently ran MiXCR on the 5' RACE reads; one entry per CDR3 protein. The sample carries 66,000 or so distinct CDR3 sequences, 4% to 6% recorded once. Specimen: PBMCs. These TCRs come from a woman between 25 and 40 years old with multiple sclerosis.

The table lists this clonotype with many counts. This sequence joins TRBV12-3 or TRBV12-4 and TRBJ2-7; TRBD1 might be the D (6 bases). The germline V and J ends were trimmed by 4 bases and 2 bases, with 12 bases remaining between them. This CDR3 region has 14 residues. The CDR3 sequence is CASSSDRRAYEQYF. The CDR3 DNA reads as TGTGCCAGCAGTTCCGACAGGCGGGCCTACGAGCAGTACTTC.

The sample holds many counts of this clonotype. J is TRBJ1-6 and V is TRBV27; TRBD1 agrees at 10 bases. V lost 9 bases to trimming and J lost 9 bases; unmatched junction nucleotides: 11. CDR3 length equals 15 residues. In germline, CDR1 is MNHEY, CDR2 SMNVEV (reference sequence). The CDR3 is CASSLAGQGSSPLHF. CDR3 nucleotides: TGTGCCAGTTCCCTAGCGGGACAGGGGAGTTCACCCCTCCACTTT.

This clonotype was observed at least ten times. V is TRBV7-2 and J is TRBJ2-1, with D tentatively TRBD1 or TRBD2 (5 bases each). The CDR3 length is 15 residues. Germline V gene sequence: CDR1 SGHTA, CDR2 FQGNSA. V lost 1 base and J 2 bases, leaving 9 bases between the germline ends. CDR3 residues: CASSLERGPYNEQFF. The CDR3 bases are TGTGCCAGCAGCTTAGAGAGGGGCCCCTACAATGAGCAGTTCTTC. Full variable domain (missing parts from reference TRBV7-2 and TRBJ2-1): GAGVSQSPSNKVTEKGKDVELRCDPISGHTALYWYRQSLGQGLEFLIYFQGNSAPDKSGLPSDRFSAERTGGSVSTLTIQRTQQEDSAVYLCASSLERGPYNEQFFGPGTRLTVL.

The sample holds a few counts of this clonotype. This CDR3 reads CASIERGKSTDTQYF. The CDR3 DNA follows: TGCGCCAGCATAGAGCGGGGGAAGAGCACAGATACGCAGTATTTT. The chain is built from TRBV5-1 and TRBJ2-3, with 8 bases fitting TRBD2. V shed 6 bases and J 0 bases; nucleotides not matched to a gene: 6. The germline CDR1 and CDR2 sequences are SGHRS and YFSETQ. The CDR3 extends over 15 amino acids.

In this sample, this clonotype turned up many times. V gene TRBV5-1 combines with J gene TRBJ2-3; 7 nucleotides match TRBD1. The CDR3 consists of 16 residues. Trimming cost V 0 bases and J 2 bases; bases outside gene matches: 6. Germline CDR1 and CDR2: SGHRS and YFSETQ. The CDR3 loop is CASSLGDSRYTDTQYF. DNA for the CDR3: TGCGCCAGCAGCTTGGGGGACAGTCGGTACACAGATACGCAGTATTTT.

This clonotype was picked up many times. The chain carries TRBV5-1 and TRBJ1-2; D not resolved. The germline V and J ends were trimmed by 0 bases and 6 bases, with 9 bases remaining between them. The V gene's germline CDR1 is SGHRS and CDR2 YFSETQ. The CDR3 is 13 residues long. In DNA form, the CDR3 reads TGCGCCAGCAGCTTGGAGAGTGTGAATGGCTACACCTTC. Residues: CASSLESVNGYTF.

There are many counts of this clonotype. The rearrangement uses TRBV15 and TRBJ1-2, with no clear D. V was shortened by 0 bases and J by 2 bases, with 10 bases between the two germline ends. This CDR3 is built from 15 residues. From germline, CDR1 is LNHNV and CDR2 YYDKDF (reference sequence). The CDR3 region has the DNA TGTGCCACCAGCAGAGATTCGGCGCGAAACTATGGCTACACCTTC. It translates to CATSRDSARNYGYTF.

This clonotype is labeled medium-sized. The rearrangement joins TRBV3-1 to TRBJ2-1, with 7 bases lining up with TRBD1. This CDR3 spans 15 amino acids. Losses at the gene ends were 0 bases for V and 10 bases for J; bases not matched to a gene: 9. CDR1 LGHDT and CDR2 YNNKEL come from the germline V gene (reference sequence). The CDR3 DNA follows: TGTGCCAGCAGCCAAGATCTGTGGCAGGGGGTAGAGCAGTTCTTC. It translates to CASSQDLWQGVEQFF.

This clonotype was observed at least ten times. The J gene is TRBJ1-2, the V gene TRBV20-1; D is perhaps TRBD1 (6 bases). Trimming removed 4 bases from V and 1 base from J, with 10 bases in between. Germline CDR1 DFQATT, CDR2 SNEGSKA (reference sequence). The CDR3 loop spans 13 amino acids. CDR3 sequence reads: CSAIGGFNYGYTF. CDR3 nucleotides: TGCAGTGCTATAGGGGGTTTTAACTATGGCTACACCTTC.

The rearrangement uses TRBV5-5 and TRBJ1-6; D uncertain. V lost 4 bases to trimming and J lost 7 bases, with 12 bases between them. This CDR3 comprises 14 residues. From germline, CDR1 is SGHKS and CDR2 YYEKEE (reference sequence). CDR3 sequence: CASSPQFGNSPLHF. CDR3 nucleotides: TGTGCCAGCAGCCCGCAGTTCGGGAATTCACCCCTCCACTTT.